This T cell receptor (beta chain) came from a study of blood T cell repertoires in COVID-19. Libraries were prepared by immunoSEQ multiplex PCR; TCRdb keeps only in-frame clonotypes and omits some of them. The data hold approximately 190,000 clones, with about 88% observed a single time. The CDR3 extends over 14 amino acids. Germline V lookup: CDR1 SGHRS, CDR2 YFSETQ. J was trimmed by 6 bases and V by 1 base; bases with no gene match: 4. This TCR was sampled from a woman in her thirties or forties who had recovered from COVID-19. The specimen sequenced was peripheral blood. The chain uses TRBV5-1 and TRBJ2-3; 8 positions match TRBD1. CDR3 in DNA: TGCGCCAGCAGCTTGTACAGGGGGGAGGATACGCAGTATTTT. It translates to CASSLYRGEDTQYF.